This entry lists 18 T cell receptor beta chains sequenced from one sample in a study of response to subunit inactivated influenza vaccine. Each CDR3 protein is one row after TCRdb ran MiXCR on the RT-PCR reads. In the table there are 860,000 or so distinct CDR3 sequences, 21% of which are singletons. The input for sequencing was PBMCs from blood, taken 5 days after vaccination. Source of these receptors: a man aged 45-60 years who received an inactivated influenza vaccine.

This clonotype was counted a few times. The chain is built from TRBV7-2 and TRBJ2-3, with TRBD2 matching over 10 bases. V dropped 5 bases and J dropped 2; count of bases not matched to a gene: 7. Germline V CDR1 and CDR2: SGHTA, FQGNSA. This CDR3 contains 16 residues. CDR3 sequence reads: CASSPLSGGPTDTQYF. The CDR3 DNA reads as TGTGCCAGCAGCCCCCTTAGCGGGGGGCCCACAGATACGCAGTATTTT.

The table lists this clonotype with a few counts. The chain is built from TRBV12-3 or TRBV12-4 and TRBJ2-5, with D hard to call. V gave up 3 bases and J gave up 4 bases, with 6 bases separating them. The CDR3 sequence is 12 residues long. The CDR3 region has the DNA TGTGCCAGCAGTTTCGATGGAGAGACCCAGTACTTC. Its translation: CASSFDGETQYF.

This clonotype turned up a few times. The chain couples TRBV28 to TRBJ2-7, with 10 bases matching TRBD2. Trimming at V came to 2 bases and at J to 2 bases, leaving 12 bases not matched to a gene. The CDR3 sequence is 18 residues long. Germline values: CDR1 MDHEN, CDR2 SYDVKM. The CDR3 spells CASSLVWLAGVLTYEQYF. The DNA of the CDR3 is TGTGCCAGCAGTTTAGTTTGGCTAGCGGGAGTCCTGACCTACGAGCAGTACTTC.

This clonotype showed up just a few times. The V gene is TRBV10-3, the J gene TRBJ2-7; D possibly corresponds to TRBD1 (7 bases). The CDR3 is made up of 13 amino acids. Germline V gene sequence: CDR1 ENHRY, CDR2 SYGVKD. Trimming cost V 1 base and J 6 bases, with 10 bases left between them. The CDR3 here is CAISEWQGGEQYF. DNA for the CDR3: TGTGCCATCAGTGAGTGGCAGGGGGGCGAGCAGTACTTC.

The rearrangement joins TRBV12-3 or TRBV12-4 to TRBJ2-1, with no clear D. With 7 bases removed from V and 8 bases from J, the gap between germline ends came to 24 bases. The CDR3 consists of 16 residues. The CDR3 nucleotides read TGTGCCAGCACCCACGCGGAATACTTGCTGCCCCATGAGCAGTTCTTC. It codes for CASTHAEYLLPHEQFF.

A few counts support this clonotype. The chain combines TRBV12-3 or TRBV12-4 with TRBJ1-1; D is possibly TRBD1 (5 bases). This CDR3 spans 14 amino acids. Trimming cost V 2 bases and J 5 bases, with 12 bases left between them. The CDR3 region is CASSLPGPPTEAFF. The CDR3 bases are TGTGCCAGCAGTTTACCGGGACCCCCGACTGAAGCTTTCTTT.

The genes are TRBV12-3 or TRBV12-4 and TRBJ2-7, with 7 bases matching TRBD1. The CDR3 spans 16 residues. Trimming took 7 bases from V and 1 from J; bases not matched to a gene: 13. Here the CDR3 DNA reads TGTGCCAGCAAAACAGGAGCCCCGGGACAGTCCTACGAGCAGTACTTC. It codes for CASKTGAPGQSYEQYF.

V usage is TRBV11-1 and J usage is TRBJ2-1; 9 bases map to TRBD1. Trimming removed 0 bases from V and 6 bases from J; junction bases left unmatched: 12. CDR1 is SGHAT and CDR2 is FQDESV in the germline V gene (reference sequence). The CDR3 length is 18 residues. DNA for the CDR3: TGTGCCAGCAGCTTAGCGTATCGCGGGACAGGGAGTATCAATGAGCAGTTCTTC. It yields the protein CASSLAYRGTGSINEQFF.

The chain employs TRBV20-1 and TRBJ2-7; possibly TRBD1 or TRBD2 for D (5 bases each). The length of the CDR3 is 12 residues. Per germline, CDR1 DFQATT and CDR2 SNEGSKA (reference sequence). V was trimmed by 6 bases and J by 4 bases, leaving 13 bases between them. CDR3 protein: CSARDQKYEQYF. The CDR3 nucleotides are TGCAGTGCGAGGGACCAGAAATACGAGCAGTACTTC.

This clonotype was detected a few times. This chain uses TRBV7-9 with TRBJ2-7, with 7 bases fitting TRBD1. This CDR3 contains 13 residues. Germline CDR1 and CDR2: SEHNR and FQNEAQ (reference sequence). V lost 5 bases and J lost 5; bases outside the gene matches: 6. The CDR3 bases are TGTGCCAGCAGCACCCTGACAGGGAACGAGCAGTACTTC. This gives the protein CASSTLTGNEQYF. The whole variable domain, filled in from reference TRBV7-9 and TRBJ2-7, reads DTGVSQNPRHKITKRGQNVTFRCDPISEHNRLYWYRQTLGQGPEFLTYFQNEAQLEKSRLLSDRFSAERPKGSFSTLEIQRTEQGDSAMYLCASSTLTGNEQYFGPGTRLTVT.

There are many counts of this clonotype. J is TRBJ2-5 and V is TRBV7-6; TRBD2 matches at 12 bases. Germline CDR1 reads SGHVS; CDR2 reads FNYEAQ. The CDR3 covers 22 residues. Trimming removed 2 bases from V and 4 bases from J; junction bases left unmatched: 23. Here the CDR3 DNA reads TGTGCCAGCAGCTTACCCGGCCGTCGGACTAGCGGGAATATGGGGCAGGGAGAGACCCAGTACTTC. It translates to CASSLPGRRTSGNMGQGETQYF.

The V and J genes are TRBV20-1 and TRBJ2-3, with 8 positions matching TRBD2. From germline, CDR1 is DFQATT and CDR2 SNEGSKA (reference sequence). This CDR3 region has 17 residues. V lost 3 bases and J lost 0; bases outside the gene matches: 11. The CDR3 sequence: CSASRPSGYTSTDTQYF. In DNA form, the CDR3 reads TGCAGTGCTAGTAGACCTAGCGGGTATACTAGCACAGATACGCAGTATTTT.

The CDR3 spells CACSMGTGRETQYF. CDR3 nucleotide sequence: TGTGCCTGCAGCATGGGGACAGGGAGGGAGACCCAGTACTTC. The V and J genes are TRBV30 and TRBJ2-5; the match to TRBD1 covers 9 bases. This CDR3 contains 14 residues. After removal of 6 bases from V and 5 bases from J, the junction contained 10 bases not matched to a gene. The germline CDR1 and CDR2 sequences are GTSNPN and SVGIG (reference sequence). Using reference TRBV30 and TRBJ2-5 for the parts outside the CDR3, the full variable domain is SQTIHQWPATLVQPVGSPLSLECTVEGTSNPNLYWYRQAAGRGLQLLFYSVGIGQISSEVPQNLSASRPQDRQFILSSKKLLLSDSGFYLCACSMGTGRETQYFGPGTRLLVL.

This chain joins TRBV7-8 and TRBJ2-5; TRBD2 might be the D (5 bases). In germline, CDR1 is SGHVS, CDR2 FQNEAQ. The CDR3 runs to 14 residues. V lost 5 bases to trimming and J lost 5 bases, with 15 bases between them. CDR3 amino acids: CASSRGSVYETQYF. The CDR3 region has the DNA TGTGCCAGCAGCCGGGGTTCTGTGTACGAGACCCAGTACTTC.

The V gene is TRBV7-2, the J gene TRBJ2-4, with D perhaps given as TRBD1 or TRBD2 (5 bases each). This CDR3 has 16 residues. Per the germline V gene, CDR1 is SGHTA and CDR2 is FQGNSA. The V end lost 5 bases, the J end lost 2 bases, and 16 bases lay between the germline ends. The CDR3 reads CASSQDSWGTKNIQYF. The CDR3 DNA sequence: TGTGCCAGCAGCCAAGACAGTTGGGGGACCAAAAACATTCAGTACTTC.

This chain joins TRBV5-1 and TRBJ2-7, with 7 bases fitting TRBD1. The germline V gene encodes CDR1 SGHRS and CDR2 YFSETQ. V was clipped by 4 bases and J by 3 bases; unmatched bases: 7. The CDR3 runs 14 residues. Here the CDR3 reads CASSGRGMDYEQYF. The CDR3 DNA reads TGCGCCAGCAGCGGCAGGGGGATGGACTACGAGCAGTACTTC.

There are a few counts of this clonotype. J is TRBJ2-5 and V is TRBV9, with 14 bases lining up with TRBD2. The CDR3 contains 18 residues. V lost 4 bases and J lost 6; bases outside the gene matches: 14. CDR1 and CDR2 from the germline V gene are SGDLS and YYNGEE. The CDR3 DNA is TGTGCCAGCAGCCCCTCCGGGACTAGCGGGAGTAGGGGAAAGACCCAGTACTTC. It is translated as CASSPSGTSGSRGKTQYF. Using reference TRBV9 and TRBJ2-5 for the parts outside the CDR3, the full variable domain is DSGVTQTPKHLITATGQRVTLRCSPRSGDLSVYWYQQSLDQGLQFLIQYYNGEERAKGNILERFSAQQFPDLHSELNLSSLELGDSALYFCASSPSGTSGSRGKTQYFGPGTRLLVL.

The V and J genes are TRBV27 and TRBJ2-5; no clear D. The CDR3 is made up of 15 amino acids. CDR1 is MNHEY, CDR2 SMNVEV, per germline (reference sequence). V gave up 6 bases and J gave up 2 bases, with 16 bases separating them. The chain's CDR3 is CASSHIPAVQETQYF. The CDR3 nucleotides are TGTGCCAGCAGCCATATTCCCGCGGTGCAAGAGACCCAGTACTTC.